A selection of T cell receptor beta chains follows, all from one sample in a study of cytomegalovirus exposure and HLA in healthy donors. Libraries were prepared by immunoSEQ multiplex PCR; TCRdb keeps only in-frame clonotypes and omits some of them. The sample holds 110,000 to 150,000 clones, roughly 70% seen once. Sequences were obtained from PBMCs. The source of these receptors is a man aged 55 to 70 in good health and CMV-seronegative. CDR3s include the opening cysteine and the closing phenylalanine or tryptophan. The D gene is left open where the match is weak. The size entry is marked missing in some rows and otherwise reads once, few, many or a size class.

J,size,D,V,CDR3,DNA
TRBJ2-2,-,-,TRBV19,CASRQGVTGELFF,TGTGCCAGTAGGCAGGGTGTCACCGGGGAGCTGTTTTTT
TRBJ1-2,-,-,TRBV9,CASSEDIQSSTIYGYTF,TGTGCCAGCAGCGAGGACATACAGAGCTCGACCATCTATGGCTACACCTTC
TRBJ2-1,-,TRBD1,TRBV30,CAWSVGTALLEQFF,TGTGCCTGGAGTGTAGGGACAGCGCTTTTAGAGCAGTTCTTC
TRBJ2-1,-,-,TRBV9,CASSVASGGLGSYNEQFF,TGTGCCAGCAGCGTAGCTTCTGGAGGGCTCGGTTCCTACAATGAGCAGTTCTTC
TRBJ1-2,few,-,TRBV28,CASSPQQSPSYGYTF,TGTGCCAGCAGTCCCCAACAGTCGCCCTCCTATGGCTACACCTTC
TRBJ2-2,-,TRBD2,TRBV27,CASRIAGAGTGELFF,TGTGCCAGCAGAATAGCGGGAGCTGGCACCGGGGAGCTGTTTTTT
TRBJ2-7,-,TRBD1,TRBV5-4,CASSRTGDEQYF,TGTGCCAGCAGCCGGACAGGGGACGAGCAGTACTTC
TRBJ2-3,-,-,TRBV30,CAWSRQTSTDTQYF,TGTGCCTGGAGTCGGCAGACTAGCACAGATACGCAGTATTTT
TRBJ2-1,-,TRBD1,TRBV11-3,CASAYRGRNEQFF,TGTGCCAGCGCGTACAGGGGGCGCAATGAGCAGTTCTTC
TRBJ2-5,-,-,TRBV5-6,CASSLGRGETQYF,TGTGCCAGCAGCTTGGGCAGGGGAGAGACCCAGTACTTC
TRBJ1-1,once,TRBD1,TRBV7-9,CASSLKAGGVGTGATEAFF,TGTGCCAGCAGCTTAAAAGCCGGTGGAGTTGGGACAGGGGCCACTGAAGCTTTCTTT
TRBJ2-7,-,TRBD2,TRBV10-1,CASRDSGSGGSSYEQYF,TGCGCCAGCAGGGATAGCGGGAGTGGGGGAAGCTCCTACGAGCAGTACTTC
TRBJ2-7,few,TRBD1,TRBV27,CASSSLNRGYYEQYF,TGTGCCAGCAGTTCCCTTAACAGGGGGTACTACGAGCAGTACTTC
TRBJ2-3,-,TRBD2,TRBV7-3,CASSRGASGTGDTQYF,TGTGCCAGCAGCCGAGGGGCTAGCGGGACCGGAGATACGCAGTATTTT
TRBJ2-2,-,TRBD2,TRBV4-2,CASSQDGGSNTGELFF,TGTGCCAGCAGCCAAGACGGCGGGAGCAACACCGGGGAGCTGTTTTTT
TRBJ1-1,-,-,TRBV4-3,CASSQNVREGQAFF,TGCGCCAGCAGCCAGAATGTCAGGGAGGGCCAAGCTTTCTTT
TRBJ2-5,few,-,TRBV6-1,CASSEVRTDQETQYF,TGTGCCAGCAGTGAAGTAAGGACAGACCAAGAGACCCAGTACTTC